The 18 T cell receptor beta chains listed next were all sequenced from one sample in a study of T cells expressing NK-cell markers. TCRdb reanalyzed the 5' RACE reads, giving one entry per CDR3 protein sequence and no DNA. There are approximately 440,000 distinct CDR3 sequences in the sample, with under 1.5% held by the top ten. Sequenced input: blood T cells: a sorted CD56 or NKG2C T cell subset, CD4+ or CD8+ T cells, or bulk PBMC T cells (not recorded which). These receptor sequences come from a woman between 45 and 65 years old in good health.

V is TRBV9 and J is TRBJ1-2; TCRdb names TRBD1, which stays unverified in the absence of DNA. The length of the CDR3 is 13 residues. CDR1 SGDLS and CDR2 YYNGEE come from the germline V gene. CDR3 in amino acids: CASSGDRFNGYTF.

The gene calls are TRBV14 and TRBJ2-7; TCRdb gives TRBD1 as the D gene, but with no DNA this cannot be confirmed. CDR1 is SGHDN, CDR2 FVKESK, per germline. The CDR3 length is 15 residues. The CDR3 spells CASSLSLNRGGEQYF. Looking up the rest from reference TRBV14 and TRBJ2-7 gives the full variable domain: EAGVTQFPSHSVIEKGQTVTLRCDPISGHDNLYWYRRVMGKEIKFLLHFVKESKQDESGMPNNRFLAERTGGTYSTLKVQPAELEDSGVYFCASSLSLNRGGEQYFGPGTRLTVT.

This chain uses TRBV5-1 with TRBJ2-5; TCRdb's D call of TRBD2 is untestable without DNA. The CDR3 contains 17 residues. CDR1 SGHRS and CDR2 YFSETQ come from the germline V gene. The CDR3 is CASSLEFAAGGKETQYF.

V gene TRBV7-8 combines with J gene TRBJ2-5; TCRdb reports TRBD2, a call that lacks DNA to check it against. Germline CDR1 SGHVS, CDR2 FQNEAQ. The CDR3 totals 19 residues. This CDR3 is CASKPVWFSGRAGMETQYF.

The chain employs TRBV5-1 and TRBJ2-3; with no DNA, the TCRdb D assignment of TRBD1 cannot be verified. CDR3 length equals 16 residues. CDR1 is SGHRS and CDR2 is YFSETQ in the germline V gene. The CDR3 reads CASSAGDRPSTDTQYF.

CDR3 sequence: CASSRRDSSEAFF. This chain joins TRBV11-3 and TRBJ1-1; the TCRdb call, TRBD1, lacks DNA for checking. The germline CDR1 and CDR2 sequences are SGHNT and YENEEA. The CDR3 has 13 amino acids. Using reference TRBV11-3 and TRBJ1-1 for the parts outside the CDR3, the full variable domain is EAGVVQSPRYKIIEKKQPVAFWCNPISGHNTLYWYLQNLGQGPELLIRYENEEAVDDSQLPKDRFSAERLKGVDSTLKIQPAELGDSAVYLCASSRRDSSEAFFGQGTRLTVV.

The chain links TRBV24-1 to TRBJ2-2; TCRdb's D gene call, TRBD2, goes unchecked for lack of DNA. The CDR3 spans 15 residues. Germline CDR1 and CDR2: KGHDR and SFDVKD. The CDR3 spells CATMLGGVNTGELFF.

J is TRBJ2-1 and V is TRBV10-3; checking the TCRdb D call of TRBD2 is not possible without DNA. The germline V gene encodes CDR1 ENHRY and CDR2 SYGVKD. This CDR3 has 16 residues. The CDR3 here is CAISESRTSGAREQFF.

The V call is TRBV5-1, the J call TRBJ1-3. From germline, CDR1 is SGHRS and CDR2 YFSETQ. This CDR3 is 16 amino acids long. This chain's CDR3 is CASSLAGLNFGNTIYF.

CDR3: CAISATGGEQYF. The chain employs TRBV10-3 and TRBJ2-7; the D call from TCRdb, TRBD1, cannot be confirmed without DNA. CDR1 ENHRY and CDR2 SYGVKD come from the germline V gene. The CDR3 is 12 amino acids.

The chain is built from TRBV6-2 or TRBV6-3 and TRBJ2-5; no DNA is available, so the TRBD1 call from TCRdb remains unchecked. Germline assignment: CDR1 MNHEY and CDR2 SVGEGT. CDR3 length: 14 residues. The CDR3 loop is CASRGTRRQETQYF.

This sequence joins TRBV24-1 and TRBJ2-1; TCRdb lists TRBD1, though no DNA is available to test this call. CDR1 is KGHDR and CDR2 is SFDVKD in the germline V gene. This CDR3 spans 16 amino acids. The CDR3 protein is CATSDPRQSFNNEQFF.

The V and J genes are TRBV6-5 and TRBJ2-1; TCRdb's assignment of TRBD1 cannot be checked, as there is no DNA. Germline CDR1 and CDR2: MNHEY and SVGAGI. The CDR3 is 17 amino acids. CDR3 loop: CASSSRMEPPSPNEQFF.

J is TRBJ2-5 and V is TRBV19; TCRdb names TRBD1, which stays unverified in the absence of DNA. Germline V gene lookup returns CDR1 LNHDA and CDR2 SQIVND (reference sequence). The CDR3 contains 14 residues. The CDR3 loop is CASSIGTGGETQYF. The whole variable domain, filled in from reference TRBV19 and TRBJ2-5, reads DGGITQSPKYLFRKEGQNVTLSCEQNLNHDAMYWYRQDPGQGLRLIYYSQIVNDFQKGDIAEGYSVSREKKESFPLTVTSAQKNPTAFYLCASSIGTGGETQYFGPGTRLLVL.

The V and J genes are TRBV27 and TRBJ2-3; TCRdb calls TRBD2, which cannot be checked without DNA. This CDR3 has 15 amino acids. Germline CDR1 MNHEY, CDR2 SMNVEV (reference sequence). CDR3 in amino acids: CASKQEGLARDTQYF.

V and J are TRBV5-1 and TRBJ2-4; TCRdb reports TRBD1, a call that lacks DNA to check it against. In germline, CDR1 is SGHRS, CDR2 YFSETQ. The CDR3 extends over 15 amino acids. The CDR3 here is CASSPRQTGRNIQYF.

This chain joins TRBV5-1 and TRBJ2-1. CDR1 and CDR2 from the germline V gene are SGHRS and YFSETQ. CDR3 size: 15 residues. The CDR3 here is CASSFDEPAYNEQFF.

The gene calls are TRBV5-1 and TRBJ2-3; the D call from TCRdb, TRBD2, cannot be confirmed without DNA. The germline V gene has CDR1 SGHRS and CDR2 YFSETQ. This CDR3 has 18 residues. The CDR3: CASSPGLAGVSITDTQYF.